This TCR beta chain was recorded in a study of blood T cells in healthy people across ages. The CDR3 contains 15 residues. V was clipped by 0 bases and J by 2 bases, with 8 bases between them. Germline V lookup: CDR1 MNHNY, CDR2 SVGAGI (reference sequence). A second PCR of roughly 7 to 11 cycles used a sample-barcoded 5' primer and a J-beta primer mix. One entry per CDR3 protein results from TCRdb running MiXCR on the 5' RACE reads. Of about 1.6 million distinct CDR3 sequences in the sample, about 32% were seen once. The chain recombines TRBV6-6 with TRBJ2-1, with D perhaps matching TRBD1 (6 bases). Sequencing used blood. The clonotype originates from a young woman in good health. This CDR3 is CASSYSTGTYNEQFF. CDR3 in DNA: TGTGCCAGCAGTTACTCGACAGGCACCTACAATGAGCAGTTCTTC.